What follows are 27 T cell receptor beta chains derived from one specimen sequenced in a study of T cells expressing NK-cell markers. One entry per CDR3 protein, without DNA, is what TCRdb gives after re-calling the 5' RACE reads. The sample features 550,000 to 600,000 distinct CDR3 sequences, with approximately 4% in its top ten. The sample taken for sequencing was blood T cells: a sorted CD56 or NKG2C T cell subset, CD4+ or CD8+ T cells, or bulk PBMC T cells (not recorded which). The origin of the receptors is a man aged 18 to 30 in good health.

CDR3 region: CASSYSLPGTNQPQHF. The chain employs TRBV6-5 and TRBJ1-5. The CDR3 totals 16 residues. Germline V lookup: CDR1 MNHEY, CDR2 SVGAGI.

The V gene is TRBV12-3 or TRBV12-4, the J gene TRBJ1-2. The CDR3 is made up of 15 amino acids. CDR3 amino acids: CASSSGGAVNYGYTF.

The CDR3 sequence is CASSRTDRGPYEQYF. V is TRBV3-1 and J is TRBJ2-7; TCRdb names TRBD1, which stays unverified in the absence of DNA. The CDR3 runs 15 residues. The germline gives CDR1 LGHDT, CDR2 YNNKEL (reference sequence).

This chain connects TRBV5-5 to TRBJ1-2. CDR1 SGHKS and CDR2 YYEKEE come from the germline V gene (reference sequence). The CDR3 has 16 amino acids. CDR3: CASSPGLTPWNYGYTF.

This rearrangement joins TRBV20-1 to TRBJ2-7; TCRdb designates TRBD1, a call that cannot be tested without DNA. Germline-derived CDR1 and CDR2 are DFQATT and SNEGSKA (reference sequence). There are 15 residues in the CDR3. CDR3 in amino acids: CSAPTAGTGVYEQYF.

The CDR3: CASSFSGTASYEQYF. The chain links TRBV12-3 or TRBV12-4 to TRBJ2-7; TCRdb outputs TRBD1, but without DNA this stays unchecked. The CDR3 consists of 15 residues.

The CDR3 loop is CAISESTGGPDEQYF. The rearrangement uses TRBV10-3 and TRBJ2-7; TCRdb designates TRBD2, a call that cannot be tested without DNA. This CDR3 is built from 15 residues. CDR1 is ENHRY, CDR2 SYGVKD, per germline.

This chain uses TRBV5-1 with TRBJ2-2; as DNA is missing, the TRBD1 call by TCRdb cannot be tested. Looked up from germline, CDR1 is SGHRS and CDR2 is YFSETQ. This CDR3 has 15 amino acids. CDR3 region: CASSSDRVGGGELFF.

The J gene is TRBJ2-2, the V gene TRBV6-5; lacking DNA, the TRBD1 call made by TCRdb goes unchecked. There are 15 residues in the CDR3. Germline V gives CDR1 MNHEY, CDR2 SVGAGI. CDR3 amino acids: CASSYSPGPTGELFF.

The chain is built from TRBV28 and TRBJ1-1; TCRdb's D call of TRBD1 is untestable without DNA. This CDR3 is built from 15 residues. The germline V gene has CDR1 MDHEN and CDR2 SYDVKM. This CDR3 reads CASMTQGVRETEAFF.

The rearrangement joins TRBV2 to TRBJ2-1; the TRBD2 assignment by TCRdb is unverifiable without DNA. Germline V CDR1 and CDR2: SNHLY, FYNNEI. The CDR3 totals 13 residues. This CDR3 is CASSDLLLAIPFF.

The rearrangement joins TRBV10-3 to TRBJ2-1; TCRdb proposes TRBD2, but this gene call is untestable without DNA. The V gene's germline CDR1 is ENHRY and CDR2 SYGVKD. CDR3 length: 17 amino acids. CDR3 in amino acids: CAISEPSGSGSFDEQFF.

V gene TRBV5-1 combines with J gene TRBJ2-3; TCRdb's D call, TRBD1, is unchecked because there is no DNA. Germline values: CDR1 SGHRS, CDR2 YFSETQ. The CDR3 spans 18 residues. CDR3 region: CASSLSSHSRTLTDTQYF.

V is TRBV12-3 or TRBV12-4 and J is TRBJ1-1; with no DNA, the TCRdb D assignment of TRBD1 cannot be verified. CDR3 length equals 14 residues. This chain's CDR3 is CASDTGTGSTEAFF.

The gene calls are TRBV6-2 or TRBV6-3 and TRBJ2-1; the D gene TCRdb calls, TRBD2, cannot be checked with no DNA. The germline V gene encodes CDR1 MNHEY and CDR2 SVGEGT. CDR3 length equals 13 residues. The CDR3 is CAGGGELYNEQFF.

This rearrangement joins TRBV19 to TRBJ1-1. This CDR3 has 14 amino acids. CDR1 and CDR2 from the germline V gene are LNHDA and SQIVND (reference sequence). CDR3 amino acids: CASSVQVGNTEAFF.

This chain connects TRBV5-1 to TRBJ1-5; TCRdb's assignment of TRBD1 cannot be checked, as there is no DNA. CDR3 size: 16 residues. Germline lookup yields CDR1 SGHRS and CDR2 YFSETQ. The CDR3 loop is CASSIDPWTVYQPQHF.

The V gene is TRBV12-3 or TRBV12-4, the J gene TRBJ2-2; the TCRdb D gene call, TRBD2, has no DNA to confirm it. CDR3 length equals 19 residues. The CDR3 sequence is CASIKAGLAGGPGTGELFF.

This chain uses TRBV12-3 or TRBV12-4 with TRBJ1-1; TCRdb reports TRBD1, a call that lacks DNA to check it against. The CDR3 covers 11 residues. The CDR3 loop is CASTFGQGAFF.

V is TRBV12-3 or TRBV12-4 and J is TRBJ2-7; the TCRdb D gene call, TRBD2, has no DNA to confirm it. The CDR3 has 15 amino acids. The CDR3 is CATSPSGTWSYEQYF.

The V gene is TRBV9, the J gene TRBJ1-5. This CDR3 region has 12 residues. From germline, CDR1 is SGDLS and CDR2 YYNGEE. The CDR3 loop reads CASSAGFGPQHF.

The chain links TRBV20-1 to TRBJ1-5; with no DNA, the TCRdb D assignment of TRBD1 cannot be verified. The CDR3 contains 17 residues. CDR1 is DFQATT, CDR2 SNEGSKA, per germline (reference sequence). CDR3 loop: CSASPGGTPYSNQPQHF.

This chain links TRBV13 with TRBJ2-2; the TRBD2 assignment by TCRdb is unverifiable without DNA. CDR3 size: 14 residues. The germline CDR1 and CDR2 sequences are PRHDT and FYEKMQ (reference sequence). This CDR3 is CASKAFLNTGELFF.

V and J are TRBV12-3 or TRBV12-4 and TRBJ2-3; TCRdb's D call, TRBD2, is unchecked because there is no DNA. The CDR3 has 15 residues. The CDR3: CASSKGLALPDTQYF.

The gene calls are TRBV12-3 or TRBV12-4 and TRBJ2-1; TCRdb's D call of TRBD2 is untestable without DNA. This CDR3 has 16 residues. CDR3 sequence: CASSPAIAGANSGQFF.

The chain is built from TRBV20-1 and TRBJ1-5; TCRdb indicates TRBD1, and absent DNA this call remains unverified. The CDR3 sequence is 15 residues long. Germline-derived CDR1 and CDR2 are DFQATT and SNEGSKA (reference sequence). This chain's CDR3 is CSAESPQGERQPQHF.

V and J are TRBV28 and TRBJ1-1; the TRBD1 assignment by TCRdb is unverifiable without DNA. Germline assignment: CDR1 MDHEN and CDR2 SYDVKM. This CDR3 has 16 amino acids. CDR3 protein: CASSNPGPHRYTEAFF.